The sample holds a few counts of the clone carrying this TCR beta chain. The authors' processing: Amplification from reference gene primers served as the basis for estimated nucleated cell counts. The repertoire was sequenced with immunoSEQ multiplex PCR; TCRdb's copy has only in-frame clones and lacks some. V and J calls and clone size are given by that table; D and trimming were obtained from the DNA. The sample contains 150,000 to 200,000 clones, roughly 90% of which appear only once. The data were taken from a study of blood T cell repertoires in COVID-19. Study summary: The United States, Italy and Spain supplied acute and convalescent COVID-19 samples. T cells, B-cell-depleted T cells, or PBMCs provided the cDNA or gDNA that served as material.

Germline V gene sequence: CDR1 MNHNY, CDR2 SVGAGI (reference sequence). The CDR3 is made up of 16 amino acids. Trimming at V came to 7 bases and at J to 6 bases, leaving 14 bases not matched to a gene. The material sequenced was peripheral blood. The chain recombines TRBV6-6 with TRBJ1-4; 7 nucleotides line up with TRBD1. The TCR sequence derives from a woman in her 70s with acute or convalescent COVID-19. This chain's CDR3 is CASTYGTVTWDEKLFF. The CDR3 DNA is TGTGCCAGCACCTACGGGACAGTGACCTGGGATGAAAAACTGTTTTTT.